This TCR beta chain was profiled in a study of T cells in localized non-small cell lung cancer. The study, taken as a whole, reports: In adjacent lung appeared a median around 57 of the top 100 tumor clones. Heterogeneity remains possible because sequencing was limited to only one tumor region.

The V gene's germline CDR1 is MDHEN and CDR2 SYDVKM. The CDR3 contains 15 residues. V was trimmed by 6 bases and J by 6 bases, leaving 18 bases between them. A single count supports this clone. Antigen specificity is unknown. Produced via immunoSEQ multiplex PCR; TCRdb's table is partial and in-frame only. The sample records more than 11,000 clones, roughly 89% being singletons. The clonotype originates from a man between 40 and 75 years old with stage III lung adenocarcinoma. The sample in question was peripheral blood mononuclear cells, obtained before any cancer treatment. The chain couples TRBV28 to TRBJ2-1; perhaps D is TRBD1 or TRBD2 (6 bases each). This CDR3 reads CASSWGAGGLNEQFF. The CDR3 bases are TGTGCCAGCAGCTGGGGGGCTGGAGGGCTCAATGAGCAGTTCTTC.